These 29 T cell receptor beta chains were sequenced from one sample in a study of blood T cell repertoires in COVID-19. This table comes from immunoSEQ multiplex PCR, and its TCRdb copy is limited to in-frame clones, with some not included. The repertoire holds 180,000 or so clones, 60% to 85% seen once, with just over 8.5% in the top ten. The sample was peripheral blood. Receptor source: a woman aged 45-65 years with active or convalescent COVID-19.

The gene calls are TRBV5-1 and TRBJ1-1; tentative D call: TRBD1 (5 bases). The V and J ends lost 7 bases and 0 bases respectively, with 19 bases between them. The CDR3 is 16 amino acids. Germline-derived CDR1 and CDR2 are SGHRS and YFSETQ. For the CDR3, the DNA is TGCGCCAGCTCCCCCGAGACAGTTAGCATGAACACTGAAGCTTTCTTT. Residues: CASSPETVSMNTEAFF.

The V gene is TRBV28, the J gene TRBJ1-5; TRBD1 aligns across 10 bases. Germline loops: CDR1 MDHEN, CDR2 SYDVKM. This CDR3 is 15 amino acids long. V lost 5 bases and J lost 6; bases outside the gene matches: 7. The CDR3 DNA reads TGTGCCAGCAGTCCCGGACAGGGGGGAAGTCAGCCCCAGCATTTT. Protein: CASSPGQGGSQPQHF.

This clone has just one count. This chain links TRBV24-1 with TRBJ2-2; 8 bases map to TRBD1. V lost 4 bases and J lost 7; bases outside the gene matches: 1. The germline CDR1 and CDR2 sequences are KGHDR and SFDVKD. This CDR3 has 13 amino acids. The CDR3 nucleotides are TGTGCCACCAGTGAGGACAGGGACGGGGAGCTGTTTTTT. This gives the protein CATSEDRDGELFF.

This chain links TRBV19 with TRBJ2-2, with TRBD1 identical over 9 bases. This CDR3 has 16 amino acids. From germline, CDR1 is LNHDA and CDR2 SQIVND (reference sequence). Trimming cost V 6 bases and J 5 bases; bases outside gene matches: 10. This CDR3 is CASRTPAGQGTGELFF. The CDR3 DNA reads TGTGCCAGTAGGACCCCCGCGGGACAGGGAACCGGGGAGCTGTTTTTT.

The V gene is TRBV6-2 or TRBV6-3, the J gene TRBJ1-5; D possibly corresponds to TRBD1 (6 bases). Trimming removed 2 bases from V and 6 bases from J, with 11 bases in between. CDR3 length: 14 residues. The germline gives CDR1 MNHEY, CDR2 SVGEGT. The DNA of the CDR3 is TGTGCCAGCAGTTACGGGGGCGCGAGTCAGCCCCAGCATTTT. This encodes CASSYGGASQPQHF.

The chain has TRBV7-2 and TRBJ1-1; tentative D call: TRBD1 (5 bases). The V and J ends lost 1 base and 3 bases respectively, with 18 bases between them. CDR3 length: 17 residues. Looked up from germline, CDR1 is SGHTA and CDR2 is FQGNSA. The CDR3 sequence is CASSLVQSPPGDTEAFF. CDR3 sequence (DNA): TGTGCCAGCAGCTTAGTCCAGAGCCCGCCGGGGGACACTGAAGCTTTCTTT.

The genes are TRBV9 and TRBJ2-1; D unresolved. This CDR3 spans 12 amino acids. Trimming stripped 3 bases from V and 1 base from J, with 2 bases between. Looked up from germline, CDR1 is SGDLS and CDR2 is YYNGEE. The CDR3 reads CASSASYNEQFF. The CDR3, as DNA: TGTGCCAGCAGCGCATCCTACAATGAGCAGTTCTTC.

This clone occurred a few times. The genes are TRBV7-3 and TRBJ1-2; no clear D. Per germline, CDR1 SGHTA and CDR2 FQGTGA. CDR3 length: 15 amino acids. V was pared by 4 bases and J by 2 bases, with 14 bases between. For the CDR3, the DNA is TGTGCCAGCAGCTCCAGAGGTAGGAGGAACTATGGCTACACCTTC. Translation gives CASSSRGRRNYGYTF.

This chain links TRBV6-5 with TRBJ2-3, with 8 bases matching TRBD2. Germline CDR1 reads MNHEY; CDR2 reads SVGAGI. The length of the CDR3 is 13 residues. CDR3 loop: CASVGGAWDTQYF. The CDR3 nucleotides are TGTGCTTCAGTCGGGGGGGCCTGGGATACGCAGTATTTT.

The J gene is TRBJ2-7, the V gene TRBV7-2, with TRBD1 matching over 8 bases. The CDR3 runs 15 residues. V shed 0 bases, J shed 5 bases, and the junction held 6 bases outside the gene matches. CDR1 is SGHTA and CDR2 is FQGNSA in the germline V gene. Here the CDR3 reads CASSLAGQGFHEQYF. The DNA of the CDR3 is TGTGCCAGCAGCTTAGCCGGACAGGGCTTCCACGAGCAGTACTTC.

The V and J genes are TRBV19 and TRBJ1-3, with D perhaps TRBD1 (6 bases). Deletions cut 1 base from V and 7 bases from J, with 17 bases between. The V gene's germline CDR1 is LNHDA and CDR2 SQIVND (reference sequence). There are 16 residues in the CDR3. The CDR3 loop reads CASSIGPGQVENTIYF. The CDR3 region has the DNA TGTGCCAGTAGTATAGGGCCGGGACAAGTGGAGAACACCATATATTTT.

The CDR3, as DNA: TGTGCCAGCAGTAGGGCAGGGGGCCTCTACGCGGATGGCTACACCTTC. Protein sequence: CASSRAGGLYADGYTF. This chain connects TRBV28 to TRBJ1-2; 8 nucleotides line up with TRBD1. Unmatched junction bases numbered 14, after V lost 5 bases and J lost 6 bases. Germline-derived CDR1 and CDR2 are MDHEN and SYDVKM. The CDR3 loop spans 16 amino acids.

V gene TRBV28 combines with J gene TRBJ1-2, with a possible D match to TRBD1 (5 bases). The V and J ends lost 7 bases and 8 bases respectively, with 11 bases between them. CDR1 is MDHEN, CDR2 SYDVKM, per germline. This CDR3 contains 11 residues. CDR3 in amino acids: CASNGGRGYTF. The CDR3 DNA reads as TGTGCCAGCAACGGGGGAAGGGGCTACACCTTC.

The CDR3 protein is CASSHWDNGYTF. CDR3 nucleotide sequence: TGCGCCAGCAGCCACTGGGACAACGGCTACACCTTC. The chain combines TRBV4-3 with TRBJ1-2; D perhaps matches TRBD1 (6 bases). Germline V gene sequence: CDR1 LGHNA, CDR2 YSLEER. The germline V and J ends were trimmed by 3 bases and 8 bases, with 10 bases remaining between them. This CDR3 is built from 12 residues.

This clone was picked up many times. The rearrangement uses TRBV19 and TRBJ2-1; D not certain. With 3 bases removed from V and 9 bases from J, the gap between germline ends came to 21 bases. Germline values: CDR1 LNHDA, CDR2 SQIVND (reference sequence). CDR3 size: 16 residues. The CDR3 loop reads CASSIDGPPEVAEQFF. CDR3 nucleotides: TGTGCCAGTAGTATTGACGGCCCCCCTGAGGTGGCTGAGCAGTTCTTC.

This clone was seen once. V gene TRBV12-2 combines with J gene TRBJ1-1; TRBD1 is the table's D call and was not checked against the DNA. TRBV12-2 is termed a pseudogene. The CDR3 is 18 residues long. The CDR3 bases are TGTGCAAGTCGCTTATCAAGGGGTCCTAGGACCTGTAACACTGAAGCTTTCTTT. The encoded protein is CASRLSRGPRTCNTEAFF.

The chain uses TRBV30 and TRBJ1-4, with D unresolved. CDR1 is GTSNPN, CDR2 SVGIG, per germline (reference sequence). Trimming cost V 0 bases and J 8 bases, with 13 bases left between them. The CDR3 consists of 14 residues. CDR3 loop: CAWSVQNFGEKLFF. CDR3 nucleotide sequence: TGTGCCTGGAGTGTACAGAATTTTGGAGAAAAACTGTTTTTT.

The chain is built from TRBV6-5 and TRBJ1-5; a possible D gene is TRBD1 (6 bases). CDR3 length equals 14 residues. Trimming took off 5 bases at V and 7 bases at J, with 15 bases between the two ends. Germline values: CDR1 MNHEY, CDR2 SVGAGI. DNA of the CDR3: TGTGCCAGCAGTCCCGGGACAAGTACCCAGCCCCAGCATTTT. As protein: CASSPGTSTQPQHF.

The V gene is TRBV28, the J gene TRBJ1-2; the D is unclear. This CDR3 has 15 residues. Germline CDR1 and CDR2: MDHEN and SYDVKM. Between the trimmed V and J ends, which lost 2 bases and 0 bases, there was a span of 10 bases. The DNA of the CDR3 is TGTGCCAGCAGTTTACCCTCAGGCGCTAACTATGGCTACACCTTC. Encoded protein: CASSLPSGANYGYTF.

The J gene is TRBJ2-3, the V gene TRBV29-1; a possible D gene is TRBD1 (6 bases). V lost 4 bases and J 6 bases, leaving 8 bases between the germline ends. The CDR3 is made up of 11 amino acids. Germline CDR1 reads SQVTM; CDR2 reads ANQGSEA. The CDR3 region is CSVARGDTQYF. The DNA of the CDR3 is TGCAGCGTTGCCAGGGGCGATACGCAGTATTTT.

The chain uses TRBV5-1 and TRBJ1-2, with D possibly being TRBD1 (5 bases). The CDR3 length is 13 residues. Trimming shortened V by 4 bases and J by 7 bases, and 14 bases separated the two germline ends. In germline, CDR1 is SGHRS, CDR2 YFSETQ. The CDR3 DNA is TGCGCCAGCAGCCCACAGGAAGGGTTTGGCTACACCTTC. It is translated as CASSPQEGFGYTF.

The chain carries TRBV5-8 and TRBJ2-3, with 10 bases aligning to TRBD1. Germline V CDR1 and CDR2: SGHTS, YDEGEE. The V segment lost 4 bases and the J segment 3 bases; nucleotides outside the gene matches: 5. The CDR3 extends over 15 amino acids. The CDR3 here is CASSPGTGVTDTQYF. As DNA, the CDR3 is TGTGCCAGCAGCCCAGGGACAGGGGTTACAGATACGCAGTATTTT.

This clone was counted between two and nine times. The chain employs TRBV4-2 and TRBJ2-3; 7 nucleotides line up with TRBD1. Looked up from germline, CDR1 is LGHNA and CDR2 is YNFKEQ. V gave up 4 bases and J gave up 2 bases; unmatched junction bases: 12. The CDR3 covers 17 residues. The chain's CDR3 is CASSRRQGDLNTDTQYF. DNA for the CDR3: TGTGCCAGCAGCCGCCGACAGGGAGACCTAAACACAGATACGCAGTATTTT.

This clone was observed a handful of times. The chain uses TRBV27 and TRBJ2-3; 7 positions agree with TRBD2. The CDR3 contains 14 residues. V lost 5 bases and J lost 5; bases outside the gene matches: 7. Germline V gene lookup returns CDR1 MNHEY and CDR2 SMNVEV (reference sequence). CDR3 in DNA: TGTGCCAGCAGTCGTGGGAGGGCCGGAGATACGCAGTATTTT. Translating gives CASSRGRAGDTQYF.

The J gene is TRBJ2-3, the V gene TRBV7-3, with 9 positions matching TRBD2. With 2 bases clipped from V and 5 bases from J, the junction kept 5 bases outside the gene matches. CDR3 length equals 15 residues. Germline V gene lookup returns CDR1 SGHTA and CDR2 FQGTGA. The chain's CDR3 is CASSLRGGAGDTQYF. CDR3 nucleotides: TGTGCCAGCAGCTTACGCGGGGGGGCAGGAGATACGCAGTATTTT.

This chain uses TRBV19 with TRBJ1-4; 8 bases are a match to TRBD1. Germline loops: CDR1 LNHDA, CDR2 SQIVND (reference sequence). Trimming took 6 bases from V and 8 from J; bases not matched to a gene: 5. This CDR3 is built from 13 residues. The CDR3 coding sequence is TGTGCCAGTAGACAGGGGGGGGAAGAAAAACTGTTTTTT. This codes for CASRQGGEEKLFF.

At least ten counts were recorded for this clone. J is TRBJ1-6 and V is TRBV19; 8 bases agree with TRBD1. V was pared by 5 bases and J by 8 bases, with 5 bases of the junction left unmatched. Germline CDR1 LNHDA, CDR2 SQIVND (reference sequence). The CDR3 is 14 amino acids. CDR3 DNA: TGTGCCAGTAGTCCGCAGGGGGCGTATTCACCCCTCCACTTT. It translates to CASSPQGAYSPLHF.

As regards this clone: Other DNA sequences in the sample encode the same CDR3. The V gene is TRBV24-1, the J gene TRBJ1-2, with 8 positions matching TRBD1. V trimming: 7 bases; J trimming: 5 bases; junction bases outside the gene matches: 5. This CDR3 has 13 amino acids. From germline, CDR1 is KGHDR and CDR2 SFDVKD. CDR3 sequence (DNA): TGTGCCACCAGCCCAGGGACAGGATATGGCTACACCTTC. Residues: CATSPGTGYGYTF.

This chain connects TRBV6-5 to TRBJ2-5, with D hard to call. CDR1 is MNHEY, CDR2 SVGAGI, per germline. The V gene lost 2 bases and the J gene lost 1 base, with 11 bases spanning the gap. This CDR3 has 15 residues. CDR3 coding DNA: TGTGCCAGCAGTTACGGAGCGACCCGCCAAGAGACCCAGTACTTC. Its protein is CASSYGATRQETQYF.